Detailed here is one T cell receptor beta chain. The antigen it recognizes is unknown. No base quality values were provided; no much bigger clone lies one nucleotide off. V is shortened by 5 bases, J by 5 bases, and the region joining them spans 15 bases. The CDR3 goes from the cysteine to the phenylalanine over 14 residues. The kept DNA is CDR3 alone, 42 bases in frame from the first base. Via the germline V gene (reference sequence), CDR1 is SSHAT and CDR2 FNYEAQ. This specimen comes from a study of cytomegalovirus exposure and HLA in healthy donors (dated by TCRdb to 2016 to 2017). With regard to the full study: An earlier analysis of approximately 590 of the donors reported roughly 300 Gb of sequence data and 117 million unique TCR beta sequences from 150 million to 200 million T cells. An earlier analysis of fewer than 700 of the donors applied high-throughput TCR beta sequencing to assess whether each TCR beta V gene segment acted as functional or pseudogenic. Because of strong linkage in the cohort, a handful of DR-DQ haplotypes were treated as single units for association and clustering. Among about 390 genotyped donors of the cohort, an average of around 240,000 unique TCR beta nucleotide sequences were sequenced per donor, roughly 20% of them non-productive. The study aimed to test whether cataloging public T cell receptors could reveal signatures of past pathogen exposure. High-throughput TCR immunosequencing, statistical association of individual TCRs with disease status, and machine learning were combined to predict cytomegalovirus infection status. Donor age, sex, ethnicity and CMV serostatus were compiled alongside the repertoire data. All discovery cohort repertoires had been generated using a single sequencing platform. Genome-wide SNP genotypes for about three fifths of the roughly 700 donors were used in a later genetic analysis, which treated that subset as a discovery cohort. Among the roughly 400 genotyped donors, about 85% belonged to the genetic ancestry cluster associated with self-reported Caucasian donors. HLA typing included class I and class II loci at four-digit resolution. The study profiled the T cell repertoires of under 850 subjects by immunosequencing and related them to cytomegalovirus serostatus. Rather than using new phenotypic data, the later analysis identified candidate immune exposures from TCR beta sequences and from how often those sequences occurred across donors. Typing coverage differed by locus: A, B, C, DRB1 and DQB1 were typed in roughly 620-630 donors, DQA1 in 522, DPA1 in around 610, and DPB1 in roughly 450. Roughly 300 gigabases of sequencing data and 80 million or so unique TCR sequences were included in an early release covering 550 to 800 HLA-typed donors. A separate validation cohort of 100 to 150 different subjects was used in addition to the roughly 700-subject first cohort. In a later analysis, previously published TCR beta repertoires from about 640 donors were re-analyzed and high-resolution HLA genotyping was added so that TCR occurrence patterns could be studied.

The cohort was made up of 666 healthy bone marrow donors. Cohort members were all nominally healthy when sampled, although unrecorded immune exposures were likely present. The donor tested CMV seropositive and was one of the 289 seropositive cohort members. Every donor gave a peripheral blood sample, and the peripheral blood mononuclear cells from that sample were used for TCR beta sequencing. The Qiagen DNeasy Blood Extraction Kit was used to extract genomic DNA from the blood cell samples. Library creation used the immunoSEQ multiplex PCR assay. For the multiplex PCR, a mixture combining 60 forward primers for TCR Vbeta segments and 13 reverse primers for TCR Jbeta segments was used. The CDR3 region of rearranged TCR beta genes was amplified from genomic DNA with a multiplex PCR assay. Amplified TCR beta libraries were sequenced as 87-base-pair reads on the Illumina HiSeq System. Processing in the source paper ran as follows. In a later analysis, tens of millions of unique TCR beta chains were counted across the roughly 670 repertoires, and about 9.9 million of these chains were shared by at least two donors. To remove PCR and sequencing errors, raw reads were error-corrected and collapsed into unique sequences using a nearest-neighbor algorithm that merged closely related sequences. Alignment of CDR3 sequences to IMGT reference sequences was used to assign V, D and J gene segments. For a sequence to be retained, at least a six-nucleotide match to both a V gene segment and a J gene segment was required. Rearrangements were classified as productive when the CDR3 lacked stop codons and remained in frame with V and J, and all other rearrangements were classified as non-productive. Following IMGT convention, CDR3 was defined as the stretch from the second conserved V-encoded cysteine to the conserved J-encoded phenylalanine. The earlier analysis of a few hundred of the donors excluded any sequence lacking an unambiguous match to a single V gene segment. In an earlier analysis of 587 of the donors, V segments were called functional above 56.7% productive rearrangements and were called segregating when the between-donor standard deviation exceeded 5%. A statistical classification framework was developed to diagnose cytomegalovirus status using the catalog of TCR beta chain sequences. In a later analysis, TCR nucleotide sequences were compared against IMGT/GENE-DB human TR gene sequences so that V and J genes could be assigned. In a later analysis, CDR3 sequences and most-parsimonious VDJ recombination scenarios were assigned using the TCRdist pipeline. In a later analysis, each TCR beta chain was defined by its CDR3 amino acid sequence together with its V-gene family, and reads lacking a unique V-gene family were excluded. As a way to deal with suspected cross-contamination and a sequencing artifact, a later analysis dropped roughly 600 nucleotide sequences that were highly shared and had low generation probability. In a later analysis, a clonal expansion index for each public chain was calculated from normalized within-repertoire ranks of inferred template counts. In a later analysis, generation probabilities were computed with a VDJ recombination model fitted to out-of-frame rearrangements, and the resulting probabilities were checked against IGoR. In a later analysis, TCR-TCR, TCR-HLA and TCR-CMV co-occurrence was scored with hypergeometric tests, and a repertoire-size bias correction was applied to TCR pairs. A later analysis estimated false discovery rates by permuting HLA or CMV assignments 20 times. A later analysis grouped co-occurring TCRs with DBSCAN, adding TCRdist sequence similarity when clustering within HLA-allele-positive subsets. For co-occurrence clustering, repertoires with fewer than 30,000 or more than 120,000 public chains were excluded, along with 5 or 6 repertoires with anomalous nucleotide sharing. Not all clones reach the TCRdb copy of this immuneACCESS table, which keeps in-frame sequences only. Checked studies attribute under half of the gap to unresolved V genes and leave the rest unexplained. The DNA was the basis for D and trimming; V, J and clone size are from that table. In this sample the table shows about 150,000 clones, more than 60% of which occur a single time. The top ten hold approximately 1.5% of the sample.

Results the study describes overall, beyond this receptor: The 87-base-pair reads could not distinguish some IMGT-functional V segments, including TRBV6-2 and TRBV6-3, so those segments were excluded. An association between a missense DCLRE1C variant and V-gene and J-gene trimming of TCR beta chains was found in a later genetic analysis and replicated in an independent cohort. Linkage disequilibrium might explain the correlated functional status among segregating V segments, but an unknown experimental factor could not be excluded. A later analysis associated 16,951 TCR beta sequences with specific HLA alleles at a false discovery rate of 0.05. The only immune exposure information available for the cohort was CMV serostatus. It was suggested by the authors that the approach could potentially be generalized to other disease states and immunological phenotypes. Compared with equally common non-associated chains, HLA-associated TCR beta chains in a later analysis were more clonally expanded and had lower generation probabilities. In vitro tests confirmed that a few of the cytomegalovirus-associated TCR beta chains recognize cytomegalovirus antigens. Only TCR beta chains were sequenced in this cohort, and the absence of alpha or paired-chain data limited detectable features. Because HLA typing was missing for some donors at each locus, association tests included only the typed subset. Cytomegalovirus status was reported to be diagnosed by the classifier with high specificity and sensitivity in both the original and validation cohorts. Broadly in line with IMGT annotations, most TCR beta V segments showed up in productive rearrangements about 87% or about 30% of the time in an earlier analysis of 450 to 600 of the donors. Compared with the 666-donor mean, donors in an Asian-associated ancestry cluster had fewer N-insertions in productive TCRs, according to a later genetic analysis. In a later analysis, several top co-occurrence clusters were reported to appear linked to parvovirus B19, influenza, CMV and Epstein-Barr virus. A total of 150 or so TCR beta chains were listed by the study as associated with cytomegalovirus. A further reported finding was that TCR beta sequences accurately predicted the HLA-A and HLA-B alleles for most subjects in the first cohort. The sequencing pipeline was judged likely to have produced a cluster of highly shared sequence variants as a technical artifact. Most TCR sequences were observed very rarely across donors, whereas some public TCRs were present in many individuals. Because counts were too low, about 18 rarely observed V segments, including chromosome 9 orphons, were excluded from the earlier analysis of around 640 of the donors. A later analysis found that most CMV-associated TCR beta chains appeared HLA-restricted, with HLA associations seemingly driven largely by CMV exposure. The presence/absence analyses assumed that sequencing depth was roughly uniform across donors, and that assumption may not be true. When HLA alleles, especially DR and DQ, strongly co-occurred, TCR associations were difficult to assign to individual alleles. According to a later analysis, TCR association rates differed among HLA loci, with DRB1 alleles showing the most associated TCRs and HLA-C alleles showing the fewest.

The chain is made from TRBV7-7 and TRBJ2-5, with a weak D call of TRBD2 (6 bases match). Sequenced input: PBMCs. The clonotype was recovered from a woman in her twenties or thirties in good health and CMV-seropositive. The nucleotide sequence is TGTGCCAGCAGCCAAGGACTACCCGGGGAGACCCAGTACTTC. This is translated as CASSQGLPGETQYF. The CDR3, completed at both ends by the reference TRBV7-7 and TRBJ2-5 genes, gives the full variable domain GAGVSQSPRYKVTKRGQDVTLRCDPISSHATLYWYQQALGQGPEFLTYFNYEAQPDKSGLPSDRFSAERPEGSISTLTIQRTEQRDSAMYRCASSQGLPGETQYFGPGTRLLVL.